A single T cell receptor (beta chain) is shown here with its context. The antigen remains unidentified. Looked up from germline, CDR1 is PRHDT and CDR2 is FYEKMQ (reference sequence). This CDR3 is 13 amino acids long. V was cut by 5 bases and J by 7 bases, with 15 bases left in between. This sample is part of a study of CD8 T cells in Susac syndrome. About the study: When their blood was taken, the Susac syndrome patients had either not yet had any therapy, were taking corticosteroids, or were taking intravenous immunoglobulin alone.

The RNA, 0.5 to 1 ug, was put through reverse transcription using random hexamers. With immunoSEQ multiplex PCR, TCR beta CDR3 was amplified across 54 Vbeta and 13 Jbeta. TCRdb reprocessed the immunoSEQ multiplex PCR reads with MiXCR, giving one entry per CDR3 protein. Here the sample spans approximately 94,000 distinct CDR3 sequences, approximately 95% being singletons. Study findings and constraints: Total CD8+ repertoires held sixteen Susac-specific public clones, while CD8+ TEMRA repertoires held 5 or 6. The study acknowledged a relatively small number of individuals in its TCR sequencing and HLA analysis.

The sequence was obtained from a human donor with Susac syndrome. V is TRBV13 and J is TRBJ2-7, with D uncertain. Sample: CD8+ T cells from PBMCs. In DNA, the CDR3 is TGTGCCAGCAGCGACGCGCCAGCTGGAGAGCAGTACTTC. This translates into CASSDAPAGEQYF.